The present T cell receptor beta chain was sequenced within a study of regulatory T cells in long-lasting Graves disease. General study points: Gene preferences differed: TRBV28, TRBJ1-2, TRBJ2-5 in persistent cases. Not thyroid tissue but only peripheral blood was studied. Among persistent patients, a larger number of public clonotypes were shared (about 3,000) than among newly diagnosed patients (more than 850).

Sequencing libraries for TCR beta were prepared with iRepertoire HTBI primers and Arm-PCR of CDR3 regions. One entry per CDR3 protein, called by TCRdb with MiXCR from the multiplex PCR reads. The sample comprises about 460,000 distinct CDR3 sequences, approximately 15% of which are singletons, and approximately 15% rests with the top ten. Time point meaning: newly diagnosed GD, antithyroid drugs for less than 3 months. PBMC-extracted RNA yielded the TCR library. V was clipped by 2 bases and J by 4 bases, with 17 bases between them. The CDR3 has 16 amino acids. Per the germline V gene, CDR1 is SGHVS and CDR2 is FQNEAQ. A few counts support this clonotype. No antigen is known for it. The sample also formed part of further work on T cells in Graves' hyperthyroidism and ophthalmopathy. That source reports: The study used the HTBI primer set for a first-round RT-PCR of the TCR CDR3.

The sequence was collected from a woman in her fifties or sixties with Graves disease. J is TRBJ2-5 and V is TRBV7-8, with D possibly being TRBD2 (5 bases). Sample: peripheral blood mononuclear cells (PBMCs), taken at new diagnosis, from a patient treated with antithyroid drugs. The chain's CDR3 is CASSLTLRTEGETQYF. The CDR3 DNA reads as TGTGCCAGCAGCTTAACGCTTAGGACTGAAGGAGAGACCCAGTACTTC.